The source of this T cell receptor (beta chain) is a study of T cell responses to AZD1222 COVID-19 vaccine. Produced via immunoSEQ multiplex PCR; TCRdb's table is partial and in-frame only. Altogether some 130,000 clones are present, 70% to 90% being singletons, with the ten largest covering approximately 8.4%. With respect to this clone: The antigen is unknown.

Germline CDR1 and CDR2: SGHDT and YYEEEE. V dropped 2 bases and J dropped 6 bases, with 12 bases sitting between them. The CDR3 length is 13 residues. Broader study findings: Baseline serostatus was positive in only 5 to 7 AZD1222 recipients. Sampling that yielded the repertoires occurred only after the peak T cell response. Possibly, clonal diversity was underestimated; donors were largely white British and included more females. Unmutated variant regions are reportedly targeted by nearly half of spike-specific TCRs.

The chain has TRBV5-6 and TRBJ2-7; D is ambiguous. Sequences were derived from peripheral blood, sampled on day 0 of AZD1222 vaccination. This receptor was taken from an adult in good health. The chain's CDR3 is CASSFGRASEQYF. The CDR3 DNA reads as TGTGCCAGCAGCTTCGGCCGGGCCAGCGAGCAGTACTTC.